The TCR beta chain described here comes from a study of cytomegalovirus exposure and HLA in healthy donors. With 0 bases removed from V and 4 bases from J, the gap between germline ends came to 7 bases. Germline assignment: CDR1 SGHRS and CDR2 YFSETQ. The CDR3 sequence is 13 residues long. The PCR contained 60 Vbeta and 13 Jbeta primers. Profiled with immunoSEQ multiplex PCR; TCRdb holds only in-frame clones, not every one. The sample contains about 98,000 clones, roughly 81% of which appear only once. On this clone itself: What it recognizes is unknown.

Findings and caveats of the study: Across donors, presence/absence analyses took sequencing depth to be roughly uniform. It was reportedly the case that the classifier diagnosed cytomegalovirus status with high specificity and sensitivity. In a later analysis, a missense DCLRE1C variant was linked to TCR beta V- and J-gene trimming.

The sequence was collected from a man between 35 and 55 years old in good health and CMV-seronegative. The V call is TRBV5-1, the J call TRBJ1-1; D is possibly TRBD1 (5 bases). Sequencing was performed on PBMCs. CDR3 nucleotide sequence: TGCGCCAGCAGCTTGGTTGGGGCCACTGAAGCTTTCTTT. Amino acids: CASSLVGATEAFF.